These T cell receptor beta chains were read from a single sample in a study of blood T cell repertoires in COVID-19. Sequencing used immunoSEQ multiplex PCR; TCRdb keeps in-frame clones, though not all of them. The sample has about 300,000 clones; about 89% are singletons. Sequences were obtained from peripheral blood. The receptors here all came from a man between 35 and 55 years old with acute or convalescent COVID-19. CDR3s include the opening cysteine and the closing phenylalanine or tryptophan. Fields, in order: V gene, J gene, D gene, clone size, CDR3 DNA, CDR3 protein. A D gene is named only where the DNA matches it firmly. Size tells how often a clone was seen (once, few, many) or the class of an expanded clone, and some rows leave it out.

v_call: TRBV6-5; j_call: TRBJ1-1; d_call: NA; clone_size: NA; cdr3_nt: TGTGCCAGCAAATCCCTCAGGATGATGAACACTGAAGCTTTCTTT; cdr3_aa: CASKSLRMMNTEAFF
v_call: TRBV5-8; j_call: TRBJ1-3; d_call: NA; clone_size: NA; cdr3_nt: TGTGCCAGCAGCTTGTCACTATGGGGAAACACCATATATTTT; cdr3_aa: CASSLSLWGNTIYF
v_call: TRBV6-5; j_call: TRBJ1-3; d_call: NA; clone_size: NA; cdr3_nt: TGTGCCAGCAGTTTAACAGAAAGCTCTGGAAACACCATATATTTT; cdr3_aa: CASSLTESSGNTIYF
v_call: TRBV5-1; j_call: TRBJ1-2; d_call: TRBD1; clone_size: NA; cdr3_nt: TGCGCCAGCAGCTACACCGGGACAGGGGATGGCTACACCTTC; cdr3_aa: CASSYTGTGDGYTF
v_call: TRBV6-6; j_call: TRBJ1-2; d_call: NA; clone_size: NA; cdr3_nt: TGTGCCAGCAGGGAATCCGGCAGGGGTACCACCTATGGCTACACCTTC; cdr3_aa: CASRESGRGTTYGYTF
v_call: TRBV7-9; j_call: TRBJ1-4; d_call: NA; clone_size: NA; cdr3_nt: TGTGCCAGCAGCCCACCCTCCAGGGCACCTAATGAAAAACTGTTTTTT; cdr3_aa: CASSPPSRAPNEKLFF
v_call: TRBV11-2; j_call: TRBJ2-7; d_call: TRBD2; clone_size: NA; cdr3_nt: TGTGCCAGCAGCCCCACTGGCGGGAGGACCTACGAGCAGTACTTC; cdr3_aa: CASSPTGGRTYEQYF
v_call: TRBV5-6; j_call: TRBJ1-1; d_call: NA; clone_size: NA; cdr3_nt: TGTGCCAGCAGCTTTGAGGGAGGGAACACTGAAGCTTTCTTT; cdr3_aa: CASSFEGGNTEAFF
v_call: TRBV5-1; j_call: TRBJ2-2; d_call: TRBD2; clone_size: NA; cdr3_nt: TGCGCCAGCTTCCTGAGACTAGCGGGGGGCACCGGGGAGCTGTTTTTT; cdr3_aa: CASFLRLAGGTGELFF
v_call: TRBV2; j_call: TRBJ1-2; d_call: NA; clone_size: NA; cdr3_nt: TGTGCCAGCAGTCCCAGGGGACGGTATGGCTACACCTTC; cdr3_aa: CASSPRGRYGYTF
v_call: TRBV18; j_call: TRBJ2-3; d_call: TRBD2; clone_size: NA; cdr3_nt: TGTGCCAGCTCACCCCCCACTTGGCGGGGGGCTATCACAGATACGCAGTATTTT; cdr3_aa: CASSPPTWRGAITDTQYF
v_call: TRBV2; j_call: TRBJ1-3; d_call: TRBD1; clone_size: NA; cdr3_nt: TGTGCCAGACAGGGGGCAACTGGAAACACCATATATTTT; cdr3_aa: CARQGATGNTIYF
v_call: TRBV28; j_call: TRBJ2-7; d_call: NA; clone_size: once; cdr3_nt: TGTGCCAGCACAGGGGCCCCTCGCGAGCAGTACTTC; cdr3_aa: CASTGAPREQYF
v_call: TRBV18; j_call: TRBJ2-3; d_call: TRBD1; clone_size: NA; cdr3_nt: TGTGCCAGCTCACCAATCGGGACAGAATCGCAGTATTTT; cdr3_aa: CASSPIGTESQYF
v_call: TRBV11-3; j_call: TRBJ2-1; d_call: NA; clone_size: NA; cdr3_nt: TGTGCCAGCAGCTCGCTAGGGGACAACTACAATGAGCAGTTCTTC; cdr3_aa: CASSSLGDNYNEQFF
v_call: TRBV30; j_call: TRBJ2-7; d_call: TRBD1; clone_size: NA; cdr3_nt: TGTGCCTGGAGTTCCGGGACAGTCCCCTACGAGCAGTACTTC; cdr3_aa: CAWSSGTVPYEQYF
v_call: TRBV4-2; j_call: TRBJ2-7; d_call: NA; clone_size: NA; cdr3_nt: TGTGCCAGCAGCCAAGCTTGGACAGTCTCCTACGAGCAGTACTTC; cdr3_aa: CASSQAWTVSYEQYF
v_call: TRBV2; j_call: TRBJ2-7; d_call: NA; clone_size: NA; cdr3_nt: TGTGCCAGCAGCCAGGATACAGGGATCTCCTACGAGCAGTACTTC; cdr3_aa: CASSQDTGISYEQYF
v_call: TRBV3-1/TRBV3-2; j_call: TRBJ1-2; d_call: NA; clone_size: NA; cdr3_nt: TGTGCCAGCAGCCCCACCGGGGGGGACTATGGCTACACCTTC; cdr3_aa: CASSPTGGDYGYTF
v_call: TRBV19; j_call: TRBJ2-1; d_call: TRBD1; clone_size: NA; cdr3_nt: TGTGCCAGTTCCGGGACAGGGAAACACAATGAGCAGTTCTTC; cdr3_aa: CASSGTGKHNEQFF
v_call: TRBV2; j_call: TRBJ1-6; d_call: TRBD1; clone_size: NA; cdr3_nt: TGTGCCAGCAGGGACAGGGGGCGTAATTCACCCCTCCACTTT; cdr3_aa: CASRDRGRNSPLHF
v_call: TRBV27; j_call: TRBJ1-1; d_call: NA; clone_size: once; cdr3_nt: TGTGCCAGCAGTTTAGAGGTCCCACAGAACACTGAAGCTTTCTTT; cdr3_aa: CASSLEVPQNTEAFF
v_call: TRBV5-1; j_call: TRBJ2-7; d_call: TRBD2; clone_size: NA; cdr3_nt: TGCGCCAGCAGCGGGGGGGTACCTTCCTACGAGCAGTACTTC; cdr3_aa: CASSGGVPSYEQYF
v_call: TRBV6-5; j_call: TRBJ1-6; d_call: TRBD1; clone_size: NA; cdr3_nt: TGTGCCAGCAGCCAACCGGGACAGATCAATTCACCCCTCCACTTT; cdr3_aa: CASSQPGQINSPLHF
v_call: TRBV3-1/TRBV3-2; j_call: TRBJ2-3; d_call: NA; clone_size: NA; cdr3_nt: TGTGCCAGCAGCAAAGGGCATACAGGTGGAGATACGCAGTATTTT; cdr3_aa: CASSKGHTGGDTQYF
v_call: TRBV2; j_call: TRBJ2-2; d_call: TRBD1; clone_size: NA; cdr3_nt: TGTGCCAGCAGTGGGACAGGGGCTAACACCGGGGAGCTGTTTTTT; cdr3_aa: CASSGTGANTGELFF
v_call: TRBV7-6; j_call: TRBJ2-3; d_call: NA; clone_size: once; cdr3_nt: TGTGCCAGCAGCACTAGCCGCACAGATACGCAGTATTTT; cdr3_aa: CASSTSRTDTQYF
v_call: TRBV6-5; j_call: TRBJ2-7; d_call: TRBD1; clone_size: NA; cdr3_nt: TGTGCCAGCAGCGTCAGGGGGTACGAGCAGTACTTC; cdr3_aa: CASSVRGYEQYF
v_call: TRBV7-2; j_call: TRBJ2-3; d_call: TRBD2; clone_size: once; cdr3_nt: TGTGCCAGCAGCTCCGGTCTAGCGGGGGTGATAGATACGCAGTATTTT; cdr3_aa: CASSSGLAGVIDTQYF
v_call: TRBV5-5; j_call: TRBJ1-2; d_call: NA; clone_size: NA; cdr3_nt: TGTGCCAGCAGCTTGGACATCGGGGTTGACGGCTACACCTTC; cdr3_aa: CASSLDIGVDGYTF
v_call: TRBV24-1; j_call: TRBJ2-3; d_call: TRBD1; clone_size: NA; cdr3_nt: TGTGCCACCAGTGACAGGGGGCGTGGGGATACGCAGTATTTT; cdr3_aa: CATSDRGRGDTQYF
v_call: TRBV24-1; j_call: TRBJ2-3; d_call: TRBD2; clone_size: NA; cdr3_nt: TGTGCCACCAGTGATTTGACGGGGGACTACACAGATACGCAGTATTTT; cdr3_aa: CATSDLTGDYTDTQYF
v_call: TRBV5-5; j_call: TRBJ1-2; d_call: TRBD1; clone_size: NA; cdr3_nt: TGTGCCAGCAGCTTGGTACCGCAGGGGGCTAGCTATGGCTACACCTTC; cdr3_aa: CASSLVPQGASYGYTF
v_call: TRBV5-4; j_call: TRBJ1-1; d_call: TRBD1; clone_size: NA; cdr3_nt: TGTGCCAGCAGCTTGTTGGGGACAGGGATGAACACTGAAGCTTTCTTT; cdr3_aa: CASSLLGTGMNTEAFF
v_call: TRBV2; j_call: TRBJ1-2; d_call: NA; clone_size: NA; cdr3_nt: TGTGCCAGCAGTGACGGGGGCTATGGCTACACCTTC; cdr3_aa: CASSDGGYGYTF
v_call: TRBV3-1/TRBV3-2; j_call: TRBJ1-4; d_call: NA; clone_size: NA; cdr3_nt: TGTGCCAGCAGCCAAGAAGGAGGGGCAACTAATGAAAAACTGTTTTTT; cdr3_aa: CASSQEGGATNEKLFF
v_call: TRBV5-6; j_call: TRBJ1-1; d_call: TRBD1; clone_size: NA; cdr3_nt: TGTGCCAGCAGCTCGTTGGGACAGATGAACACTGAAGCTTTCTTT; cdr3_aa: CASSSLGQMNTEAFF
v_call: TRBV7-9; j_call: TRBJ2-7; d_call: NA; clone_size: NA; cdr3_nt: TGTGCCAGCAGCTCCCCCCCCGGGGTGGAGCAGTACTTC; cdr3_aa: CASSSPPGVEQYF
v_call: TRBV6-6; j_call: TRBJ1-2; d_call: TRBD1; clone_size: NA; cdr3_nt: TGTGCCAGCAGTTACCGGTCAGGGGGTGTGGATGGCTACACCTTC; cdr3_aa: CASSYRSGGVDGYTF
v_call: TRBV2; j_call: TRBJ1-3; d_call: NA; clone_size: once; cdr3_nt: TGTGCCAGCAGTGAGGCCAACACCATATATTTT; cdr3_aa: CASSEANTIYF
v_call: TRBV6-5; j_call: TRBJ2-7; d_call: NA; clone_size: NA; cdr3_nt: TGTGCCAGTCACCGTACAGGGCTAACCTACGAGCAGTACTTC; cdr3_aa: CASHRTGLTYEQYF
v_call: TRBV6-1; j_call: TRBJ2-7; d_call: NA; clone_size: NA; cdr3_nt: TGTGCCAGCAGTGAAGGTATCTCCGTTGCCTACGAGCAGTACTTC; cdr3_aa: CASSEGISVAYEQYF
v_call: TRBV6-5; j_call: TRBJ2-1; d_call: TRBD1; clone_size: once; cdr3_nt: TGTGCCAGCACCCATGACAGGGCCCATGAGCAGTTCTTC; cdr3_aa: CASTHDRAHEQFF